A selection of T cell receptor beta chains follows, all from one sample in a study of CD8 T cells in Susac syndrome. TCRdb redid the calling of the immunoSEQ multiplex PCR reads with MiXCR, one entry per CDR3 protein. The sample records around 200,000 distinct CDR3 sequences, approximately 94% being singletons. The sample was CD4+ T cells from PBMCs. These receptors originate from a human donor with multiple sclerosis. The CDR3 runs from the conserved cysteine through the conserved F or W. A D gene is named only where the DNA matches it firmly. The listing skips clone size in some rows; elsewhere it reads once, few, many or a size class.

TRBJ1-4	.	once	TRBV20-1	CSAREGEKLFF	TGCAGTGCTAGAGAGGGCGAAAAACTGTTTTTT
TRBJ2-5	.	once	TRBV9	CASSSGRGPETQYF	TGTGCCAGCAGCAGCGGACGGGGCCCAGAGACCCAGTACTTC
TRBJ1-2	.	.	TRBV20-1	CSARDLPSRGGYTF	TGCAGTGCTAGAGACCTACCATCCCGGGGTGGCTACACCTTC
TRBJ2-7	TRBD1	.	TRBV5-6	CASSLTGGPNEQYF	TGTGCCAGCAGCTTAACAGGGGGTCCCAACGAGCAGTACTTC
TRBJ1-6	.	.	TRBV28	CASSLYGEYNSPLHF	TGTGCCAGCAGTTTATACGGGGAATATAATTCACCCCTCCACTTT
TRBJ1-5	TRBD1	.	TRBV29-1	CSVVTGGGPTSNQPQHF	TGCAGCGTCGTGACAGGGGGCGGCCCGACCAGCAATCAGCCCCAGCATTTT
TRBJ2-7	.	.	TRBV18	CASSPGVPGAYEQYF	TGTGCCAGCTCACCAGGGGTTCCGGGCGCCTACGAGCAGTACTTC
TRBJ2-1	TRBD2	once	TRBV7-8	CASSLAGRGSEQFF	TGTGCCAGCAGCTTAGCGGGGCGGGGGAGTGAGCAGTTCTTC
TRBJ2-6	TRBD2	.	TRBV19	CASSIASWDYSGANVLTF	TGTGCCAGTAGTATCGCATCCTGGGACTACTCTGGGGCCAACGTCCTGACTTTC
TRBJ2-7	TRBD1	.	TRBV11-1	CASSLGDSYYEQYF	TGTGCCAGCAGCTTGGGGGACAGCTACTACGAGCAGTACTTC
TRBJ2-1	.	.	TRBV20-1	CSALLILSGLDEQFF	TGCAGTGCTTTACTAATCCTATCCGGGTTGGATGAGCAGTTCTTC
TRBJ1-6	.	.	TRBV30	CAWSVRGDNSPLHF	TGTGCCTGGAGTGTACGGGGAGATAATTCACCCCTCCACTTT
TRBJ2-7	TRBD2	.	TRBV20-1	CSARQVTSGRSYEQYF	TGCAGTGCTAGACAAGTTACTAGCGGGCGGTCCTACGAGCAGTACTTC
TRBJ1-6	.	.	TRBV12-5	CASGLVSGNSPLHF	TGTGCTAGTGGTTTGGTGAGTGGAAATTCACCCCTCCACTTT
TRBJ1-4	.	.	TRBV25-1	CASSGYREGNEKLFF	TGTGCCAGCAGTGGATACAGGGAGGGAAATGAAAAACTGTTTTTT
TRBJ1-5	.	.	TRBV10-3	CAISESRAGQPQHF	TGTGCCATCAGTGAGAGTAGGGCGGGTCAGCCCCAGCATTTT
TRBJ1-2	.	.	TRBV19	CASSIGTRVNYGYTF	TGTGCCAGTAGTATTGGGACAAGAGTAAACTATGGCTACACCTTC
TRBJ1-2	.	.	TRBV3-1	CASSPDTGSDGYTF	TGTGCCAGCAGCCCGGATACAGGTTCTGACGGCTACACCTTC
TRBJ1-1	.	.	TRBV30	CAWSVLGGLTEAFF	TGTGCCTGGAGTGTATTAGGGGGGCTTACTGAAGCTTTCTTT
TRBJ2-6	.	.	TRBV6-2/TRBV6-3	CAIRVSGANVLTF	TGTGCCATCCGGGTCTCTGGGGCCAACGTCCTGACTTTC
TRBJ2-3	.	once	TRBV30	CAWSVRTTDTQYF	TGTGCCTGGAGTGTTCGGACCACAGATACGCAGTATTTT
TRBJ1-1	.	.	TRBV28	CASTLRGDTEAFF	TGTGCCAGCACCCTCAGGGGAGACACTGAAGCTTTCTTT
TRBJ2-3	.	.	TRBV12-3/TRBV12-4	CASILEGTSQYF	TGTGCCAGCATCCTGGAAGGGACTTCGCAGTATTTT
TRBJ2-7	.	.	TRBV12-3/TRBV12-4	CASSFSGIGEQYF	TGTGCCAGCAGTTTTTCGGGGATTGGCGAGCAGTACTTC
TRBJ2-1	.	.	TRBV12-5	CASGPDVQPTNEQFF	TGTGCTAGTGGTCCGGACGTCCAACCCACCAATGAGCAGTTCTTC
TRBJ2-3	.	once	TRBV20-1	CSATSRPTDTQYF	TGCAGTGCTACCAGTCGTCCCACAGATACGCAGTATTTT
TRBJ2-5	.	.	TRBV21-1	CASSKAGETQYF	TGTGCCAGCAGCAAAGCGGGGGAGACCCAGTACTTC
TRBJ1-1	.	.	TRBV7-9	CASSREPNTEAFF	TGTGCCAGCAGTCGAGAACCGAACACTGAAGCTTTCTTT
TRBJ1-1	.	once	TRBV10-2	CATRVEWDTEAFF	TGCGCCACCCGAGTGGAGTGGGACACTGAAGCTTTCTTT
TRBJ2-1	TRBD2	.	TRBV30	CAWSEGLTANEQFF	TGTGCCTGGAGTGAGGGACTAACAGCCAATGAGCAGTTCTTC
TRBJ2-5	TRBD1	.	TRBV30	CAWSVRPDRGEQYF	TGTGCCTGGAGTGTACGCCCCGACAGGGGTGAGCAGTACTTC
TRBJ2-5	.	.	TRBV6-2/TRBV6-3	CASSYLQGGLWTQYF	TGTGCCAGCAGTTATCTCCAGGGCGGTTTGTGGACCCAGTACTTC
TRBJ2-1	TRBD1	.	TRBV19	CATRLTGDNEQFF	TGTGCCACTCGACTTACAGGGGACAATGAGCAGTTCTTC
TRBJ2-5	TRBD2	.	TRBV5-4	CASSSSTSGQETQYF	TGTGCCAGCAGCTCATCTACTAGCGGCCAAGAGACCCAGTACTTC
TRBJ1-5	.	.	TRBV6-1	CASSLRGGYGNQPQHF	TGTGCCAGCAGCCTCCGAGGGGGGTACGGCAATCAGCCCCAGCATTTT
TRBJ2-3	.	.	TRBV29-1	CSVARGALGGTQYF	TGCAGCGTGGCACGGGGGGCCTTGGGCGGTACGCAGTATTTT
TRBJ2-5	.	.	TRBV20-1	CSAFGQETQYF	TGCAGTGCTTTCGGGCAAGAGACCCAGTACTTC
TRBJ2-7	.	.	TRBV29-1	CSVVGGGASEQYF	TGCAGCGTTGTTGGCGGGGGCGCGTCCGAGCAGTACTTC
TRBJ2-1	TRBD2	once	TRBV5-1	CASSLDLAVWNEQFF	TGCGCCAGCAGCTTGGATCTAGCGGTGTGGAATGAGCAGTTCTTC
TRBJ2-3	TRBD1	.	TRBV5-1	CASTIQGNTDTQYF	TGCGCCAGCACCATACAGGGGAACACAGATACGCAGTATTTT
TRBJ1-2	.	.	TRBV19	CASSAGVYGYTF	TGTGCCAGTAGTGCAGGGGTCTATGGCTACACCTTC